This is a list of T cell receptor beta chains from one sample in a study of CD8+ T cells in alopecia areata. Sequencing used immunoSEQ multiplex PCR; TCRdb keeps in-frame clones, though not all of them. The sample shows about 180,000 clones, approximately 50% of them seen only once. Source: CD8+ T cells sorted from blood, taken around week 53, from a patient treated with tofacitinib. These receptor sequences come from a human donor with alopecia areata. CDR3s include the opening cysteine and the closing phenylalanine or tryptophan. D genes are given only for firm matches. Size values are once, few and many counts, or a class for expanded clones, and some rows have none.

d_call clone_size j_call v_call cdr3_aa cdr3_nt
TRBD1 - TRBJ1-5 TRBV6-5 CASSYGQGFFEQPQHF TGTGCCAGCAGTTACGGACAGGGCTTTTTCGAACAGCCCCAGCATTTT
- - TRBJ2-2 TRBV2 CASSDAGRNTGELFF TGTGCCAGCAGTGACGCCGGGAGGAACACCGGGGAGCTGTTTTTT
TRBD1 few TRBJ1-4 TRBV29-1 CSVVRDRDEKLFF TGCAGCGTTGTCCGGGACAGGGATGAAAAACTGTTTTTT
- - TRBJ1-2 TRBV5-4 CASTRWGEIGYTF TGTGCCAGCACCCGCTGGGGGGAAATTGGCTACACCTTC
- - TRBJ1-1 TRBV6-5 CASSLATGMNTEAFF TGTGCCAGCAGTCTTGCGACAGGAATGAACACTGAAGCTTTCTTT
TRBD1 - TRBJ1-2 TRBV11-2 CASSSQGADYGYTF TGTGCCAGCAGCTCTCAGGGGGCCGACTATGGCTACACCTTC
- - TRBJ2-1 TRBV4-2 CASSQEPLNEQFF TGTGCCAGCAGCCAAGAACCTCTAAATGAGCAGTTCTTC
- few TRBJ1-2 TRBV6-5 CASSYSDGYGYTF TGTGCCAGCAGTTACTCGGACGGATATGGCTACACCTTC
- few TRBJ1-2 TRBV11-1 CASSHGVDYSGYTF TGTGCCAGCAGCCACGGTGTCGACTATTCTGGCTACACCTTC
- - TRBJ2-7 TRBV7-9 CASSFTYEQYF TGTGCCAGCAGCTTCACCTACGAGCAGTACTTC
- - TRBJ1-5 TRBV4-1 CASSQDSRDQPQHF TGCGCCAGCAGCCAAGATTCCAGGGATCAGCCCCAGCATTTT